This T cell receptor beta chain was profiled in a study of blood T cell repertoires in COVID-19. About the research overall: From the United States, Italy and Spain came samples of acute and convalescent COVID-19. In each case, the material was cDNA or gDNA derived from T cells, B-cell-depleted T cells, or PBMCs.

In the authors' workflow: Reference gene primer amplification gave estimated nucleated cell counts. The protocol was immunoSEQ multiplex PCR, while the TCRdb copy is restricted to in-frame clones and leaves out a portion. The D gene and trimming were derived from the DNA, and the V and J assignments and clone size from that table. The repertoire holds some 78,000 clones, with about 89% as singletons. CDR3 length: 18 amino acids. Unmatched junction bases numbered 10, after V lost 3 bases and J lost 0 bases. The germline V gene encodes CDR1 KGHSH and CDR2 LQKENI. The sequence came from a man aged 45-65 years with active or convalescent COVID-19. The sequenced sample consisted of peripheral blood. The chain joins TRBV18 to TRBJ2-2, with TRBD2 matching 7 bases. CDR3 in DNA: TGTGCCAGCTCACCTGCCGGGACTAAGTACGCGAACACCGGGGAGCTGTTTTTT. Residues: CASSPAGTKYANTGELFF.